In this sample, the clone carrying this TCR beta chain turned up many times. The antigen is not known. The data were taken from a study of response to subunit inactivated influenza vaccine. General study results and limits: Authors suggested seasonal influenza vaccinations each recruit few new T cells.

Trimming cost V 2 bases and J 5 bases; bases outside gene matches: 1. The CDR3 extends over 15 amino acids. CDR1 and CDR2 from the germline V gene are SGHTA and FQGNSA. Each CDR3 protein is one row after TCRdb ran MiXCR on the RT-PCR reads. Of 530,000 or so distinct CDR3 sequences listed, approximately 12% were seen once; the top ten hold 10%. The rearrangement uses TRBV7-2 and TRBJ2-3; TRBD2 aligns across 13 bases. The specimen was PBMCs from blood, collected on the day of vaccination. This TCR derives from a man aged 50-59 years who received an inactivated influenza vaccine. This chain's CDR3 is CASSLRLAGGDTQYF. DNA for the CDR3: TGTGCCAGCAGCTTAAGACTAGCGGGAGGAGATACGCAGTATTTT. The full variable domain, completed using reference TRBV7-2 and TRBJ2-3, is GAGVSQSPSNKVTEKGKDVELRCDPISGHTALYWYRQSLGQGLEFLIYFQGNSAPDKSGLPSDRFSAERTGGSVSTLTIQRTQQEDSAVYLCASSLRLAGGDTQYFGPGTRLTVL.